These T cell receptor beta chains were read from a single sample in a study of technical replicates of blood from several donors. Assay: immunoSEQ multiplex PCR; the TCRdb copy retains only in-frame clones and omits some. This table holds tens of thousands of clones, roughly 95% found once. Sequenced sample: T cells isolated from PBMCs. The receptors shown here come from a human donor in good health. The CDR3 runs from the conserved cysteine through the conserved F or W. D genes are given only for firm matches. Rows give clone size only sometimes, using once, few, many, or a class for an expanded clone.

d_gene,j_gene,abundance,v_gene,CDR3nt,CDR3aa
NA,TRBJ2-2,once,TRBV7-3,TGTGCCAGCAGCTCTGCGGACACCGGGGAGCTGTTTTTT,CASSSADTGELFF
TRBD2,TRBJ2-1,NA,TRBV5-1,TGCGCCAGCAGCTTGTATAGCGGGAGGGCCATAAATGAGCAGTTCTTC,CASSLYSGRAINEQFF
NA,TRBJ2-7,NA,TRBV4-3,TGCGCCAGCAGCCAAGAGCAGGGACACTACGAGCAGTACTTC,CASSQEQGHYEQYF
TRBD2,TRBJ2-7,NA,TRBV28,TGTGCCAGCAGTTTATGGGGACTATCGCAGTACTTC,CASSLWGLSQYF
NA,TRBJ1-2,NA,TRBV27,TGTGCCAGCAGTTTAGTTCAGGGAAGTGGCGGCTACACCTTC,CASSLVQGSGGYTF
NA,TRBJ1-1,NA,TRBV10-1,TGCGCCAGCAGTGAGTCGATTCGGGGGAACACTGAAGCTTTCTTT,CASSESIRGNTEAFF
TRBD1,TRBJ2-4,NA,TRBV30,TGTGCCTGGACCCAACAGGGGGCGTCTTTTGACATTCAGTACTTC,CAWTQQGASFDIQYF
TRBD2,TRBJ2-2,NA,TRBV27,TGTGCCAGCAGTTTACGGGAGGGCGTCGGGGAGCTGTTTTTT,CASSLREGVGELFF
TRBD2,TRBJ2-7,NA,TRBV29-1,TGCAGCGTTGTGGCCTCGGGGGGTCACGAGCAGTACTTC,CSVVASGGHEQYF
NA,TRBJ2-3,NA,TRBV2,TGTGCCAGCAGTGAAGGGCGGCTTAGCACAGATACGCAGTATTTT,CASSEGRLSTDTQYF
NA,TRBJ1-1,NA,TRBV15,TGTGCCACCAGCAGATCAGTGAACACTGAAGCTTTCTTT,CATSRSVNTEAFF
NA,TRBJ1-1,NA,TRBV27,TGTGCCAGCAGACTGGGGGGGCGGACTGAAGCTTTCTTT,CASRLGGRTEAFF
NA,TRBJ2-3,NA,TRBV6-4,TGTGCCAGCAAGGCCGCCAGGGGAGAGGCAGATACGCAGTATTTT,CASKAARGEADTQYF
NA,TRBJ1-1,NA,TRBV10-3,TGTGCCATCACACAGGGAATAGGCGTGAACACTGAAGCTTTCTTT,CAITQGIGVNTEAFF
NA,TRBJ2-7,NA,TRBV6-1,TGTGCCAGCAGTTATACAGTGAACTCCTACGAGCAGTACTTC,CASSYTVNSYEQYF
TRBD1,TRBJ1-2,NA,TRBV2,TGTGCCAGCCGGGGACAGTCCTATGGCTACACCTTC,CASRGQSYGYTF
NA,TRBJ2-7,NA,TRBV9,TGTGCCAGCAGCGTAGGGGCACAGGGCACCTACGAGCAGTACTTC,CASSVGAQGTYEQYF
TRBD1,TRBJ2-2,once,TRBV9,TGTGCCAGCAGGGGGACAGGGGACACCGGGGAGCTGTTTTTT,CASRGTGDTGELFF
TRBD2,TRBJ2-3,NA,TRBV5-6,TGTGCCAGCAGCAGGACTAGCGCAGATACGCAGTATTTT,CASSRTSADTQYF
TRBD2,TRBJ2-7,NA,TRBV14,TGTGCCAGCAGCCCCGGACTAGCGGGAGTAATGTCCTACGAGCAGTACTTC,CASSPGLAGVMSYEQYF
NA,TRBJ1-4,once,TRBV27,TGTGCCAGCAGTTTATGGGCACAGGGTACCTATGAAAAACTGTTTTTT,CASSLWAQGTYEKLFF
NA,TRBJ2-5,NA,TRBV6-1,TGTGCCAGCGGGCCCCCAAGGGAGACCCAGTACTTC,CASGPPRETQYF
TRBD1,TRBJ1-2,NA,TRBV6-5,TGTGCCAGCAGCCGTAGGACAGGTTATAACTATGGCTACACCTTC,CASSRRTGYNYGYTF